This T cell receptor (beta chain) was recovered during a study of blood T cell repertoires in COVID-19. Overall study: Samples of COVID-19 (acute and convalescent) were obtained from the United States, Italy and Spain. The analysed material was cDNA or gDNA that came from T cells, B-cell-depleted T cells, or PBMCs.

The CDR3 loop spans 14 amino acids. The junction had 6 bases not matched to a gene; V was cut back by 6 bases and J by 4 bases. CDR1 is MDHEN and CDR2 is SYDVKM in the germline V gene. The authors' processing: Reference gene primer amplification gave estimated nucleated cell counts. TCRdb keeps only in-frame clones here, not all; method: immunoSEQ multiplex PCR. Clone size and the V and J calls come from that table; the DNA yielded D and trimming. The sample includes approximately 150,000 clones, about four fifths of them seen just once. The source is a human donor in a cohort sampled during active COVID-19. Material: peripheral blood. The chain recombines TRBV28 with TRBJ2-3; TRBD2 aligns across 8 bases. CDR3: CASRTSVSPDTQYF. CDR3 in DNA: TGTGCCAGCAGGACTAGCGTTAGCCCAGATACGCAGTATTTT.